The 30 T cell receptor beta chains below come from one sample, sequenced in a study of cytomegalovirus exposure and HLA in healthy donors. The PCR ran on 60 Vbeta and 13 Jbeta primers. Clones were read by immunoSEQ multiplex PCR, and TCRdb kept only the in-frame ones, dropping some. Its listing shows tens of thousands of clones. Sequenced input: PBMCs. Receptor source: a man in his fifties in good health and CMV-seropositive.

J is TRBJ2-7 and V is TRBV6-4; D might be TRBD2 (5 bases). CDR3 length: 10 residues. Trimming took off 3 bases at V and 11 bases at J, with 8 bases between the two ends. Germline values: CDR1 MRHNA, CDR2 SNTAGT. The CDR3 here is CASSEEGEYV. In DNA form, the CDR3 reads TGTGCCAGCAGTGAAGAGGGTGAGTACGTC.

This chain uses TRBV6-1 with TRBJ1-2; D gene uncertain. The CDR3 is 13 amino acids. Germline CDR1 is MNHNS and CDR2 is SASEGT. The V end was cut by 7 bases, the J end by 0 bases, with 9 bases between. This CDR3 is CASIVTSNYGYTF. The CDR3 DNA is TGTGCCAGCATAGTCACTTCTAACTATGGCTACACCTTC.

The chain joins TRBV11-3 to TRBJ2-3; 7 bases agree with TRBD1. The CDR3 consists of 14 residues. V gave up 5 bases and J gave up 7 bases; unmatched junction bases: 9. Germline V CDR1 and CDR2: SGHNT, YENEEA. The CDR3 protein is CASSPGTVVNTQYF. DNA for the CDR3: TGTGCCAGCAGCCCTGGGACAGTCGTTAATACGCAGTATTTT.

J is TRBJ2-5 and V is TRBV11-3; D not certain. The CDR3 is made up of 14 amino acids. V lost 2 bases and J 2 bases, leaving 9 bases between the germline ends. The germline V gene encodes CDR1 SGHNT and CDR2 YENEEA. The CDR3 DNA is TGTGCCAGCAGCTTATTGGAGCCGCAAGAGACCCAGTACTTC. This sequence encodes CASSLLEPQETQYF.

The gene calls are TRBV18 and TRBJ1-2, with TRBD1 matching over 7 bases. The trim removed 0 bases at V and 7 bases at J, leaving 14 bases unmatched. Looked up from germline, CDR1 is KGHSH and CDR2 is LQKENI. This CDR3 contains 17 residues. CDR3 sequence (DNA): TGTGCCAGCTCACCACCCGTGAGTAGGGGGCTCTGGAGTGGCTACACCTTC. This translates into CASSPPVSRGLWSGYTF. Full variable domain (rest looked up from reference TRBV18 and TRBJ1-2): NAGVMQNPRHLVRRRGQEARLRCSPMKGHSHVYWYRQLPEEGLKFMVYLQKENIIDESGMPKERFSAEFPKEGPSILRIQQVVRGDSAAYFCASSPPVSRGLWSGYTFGSGTRLTVV.

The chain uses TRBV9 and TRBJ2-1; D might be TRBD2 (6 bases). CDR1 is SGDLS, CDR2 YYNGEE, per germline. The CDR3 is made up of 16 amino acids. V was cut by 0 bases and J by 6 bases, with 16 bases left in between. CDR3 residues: CASSVVVTSPRNEQFF. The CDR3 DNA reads TGTGCCAGCAGCGTAGTGGTGACTAGTCCACGCAATGAGCAGTTCTTC.

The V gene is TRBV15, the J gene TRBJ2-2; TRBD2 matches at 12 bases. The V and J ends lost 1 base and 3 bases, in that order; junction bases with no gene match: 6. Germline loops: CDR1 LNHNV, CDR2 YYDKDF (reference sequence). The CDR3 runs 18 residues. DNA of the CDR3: TGTGCCACCAGCAGAGGCCTAGCGGGAGGGCCGGACACCGGGGAGCTGTTTTTT. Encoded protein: CATSRGLAGGPDTGELFF.

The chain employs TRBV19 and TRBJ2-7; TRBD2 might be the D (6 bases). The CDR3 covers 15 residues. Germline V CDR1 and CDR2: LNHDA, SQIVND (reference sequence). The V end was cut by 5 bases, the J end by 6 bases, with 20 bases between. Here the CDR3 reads CASSRFGGRLGEQYF. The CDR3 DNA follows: TGTGCCAGTAGTCGTTTCGGAGGGCGTCTAGGCGAGCAGTACTTC.

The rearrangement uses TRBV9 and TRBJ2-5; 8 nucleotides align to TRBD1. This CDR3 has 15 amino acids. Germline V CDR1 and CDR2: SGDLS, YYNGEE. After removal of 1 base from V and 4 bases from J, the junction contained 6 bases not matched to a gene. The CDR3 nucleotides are TGTGCCAGCAGCGTACGCCCGACAGGGGTAGAGACCCAGTACTTC. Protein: CASSVRPTGVETQYF. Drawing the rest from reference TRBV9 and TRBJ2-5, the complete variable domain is DSGVTQTPKHLITATGQRVTLRCSPRSGDLSVYWYQQSLDQGLQFLIQYYNGEERAKGNILERFSAQQFPDLHSELNLSSLELGDSALYFCASSVRPTGVETQYFGPGTRLLVL.

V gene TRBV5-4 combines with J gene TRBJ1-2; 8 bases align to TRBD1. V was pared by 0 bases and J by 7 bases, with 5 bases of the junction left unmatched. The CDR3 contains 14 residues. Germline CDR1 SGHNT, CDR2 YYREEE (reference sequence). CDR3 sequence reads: CASSLGRGLSGYTF. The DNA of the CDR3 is TGTGCCAGCAGCTTGGGCAGGGGGCTCTCTGGCTACACCTTC.

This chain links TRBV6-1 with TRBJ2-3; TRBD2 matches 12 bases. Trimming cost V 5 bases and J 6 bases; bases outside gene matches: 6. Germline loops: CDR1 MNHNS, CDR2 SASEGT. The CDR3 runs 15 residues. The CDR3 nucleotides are TGTGCCAGCAGTTTCCGACTAGCGGGAGCCGATACGCAGTATTTT. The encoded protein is CASSFRLAGADTQYF.

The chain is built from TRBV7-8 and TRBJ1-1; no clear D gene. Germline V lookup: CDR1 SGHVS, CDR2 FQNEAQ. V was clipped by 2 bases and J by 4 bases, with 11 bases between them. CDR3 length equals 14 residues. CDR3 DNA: TGTGCCAGCAGCTTATATGGCGGGAGCACTGAAGCTTTCTTT. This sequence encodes CASSLYGGSTEAFF.

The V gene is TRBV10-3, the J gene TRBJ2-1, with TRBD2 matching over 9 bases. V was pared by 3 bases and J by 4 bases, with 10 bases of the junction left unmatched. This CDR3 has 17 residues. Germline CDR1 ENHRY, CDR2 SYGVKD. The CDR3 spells CAISDSNSGSSYNEQFF. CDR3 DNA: TGTGCCATCAGTGACTCCAATAGCGGGAGCTCGTACAATGAGCAGTTCTTC.

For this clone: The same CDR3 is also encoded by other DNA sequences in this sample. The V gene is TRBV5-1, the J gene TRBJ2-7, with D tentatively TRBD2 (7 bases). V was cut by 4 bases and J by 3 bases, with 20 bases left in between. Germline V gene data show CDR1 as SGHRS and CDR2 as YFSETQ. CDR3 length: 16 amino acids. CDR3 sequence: CASSPRRGGQFYEQYF. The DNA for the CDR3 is TGCGCCAGCAGCCCCAGGAGGGGGGGGCAGTTCTACGAGCAGTACTTC.

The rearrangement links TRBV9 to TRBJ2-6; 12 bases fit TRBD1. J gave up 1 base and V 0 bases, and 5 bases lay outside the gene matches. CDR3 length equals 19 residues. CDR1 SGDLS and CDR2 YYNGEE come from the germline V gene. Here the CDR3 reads CASSVALGQGASGANVLTF. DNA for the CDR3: TGTGCCAGCAGCGTAGCTTTGGGACAGGGGGCGTCTGGGGCCAACGTCCTGACTTTC. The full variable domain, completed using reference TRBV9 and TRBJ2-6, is DSGVTQTPKHLITATGQRVTLRCSPRSGDLSVYWYQQSLDQGLQFLIQYYNGEERAKGNILERFSAQQFPDLHSELNLSSLELGDSALYFCASSVALGQGASGANVLTFGAGSRLTVL.

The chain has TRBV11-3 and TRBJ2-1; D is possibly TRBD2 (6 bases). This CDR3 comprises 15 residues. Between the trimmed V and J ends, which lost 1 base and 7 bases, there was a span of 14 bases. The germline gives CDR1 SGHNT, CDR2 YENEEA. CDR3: CASSLGGTGGNEQFF. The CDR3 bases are TGTGCCAGCAGCTTAGGGGGGACCGGAGGGAATGAGCAGTTCTTC.

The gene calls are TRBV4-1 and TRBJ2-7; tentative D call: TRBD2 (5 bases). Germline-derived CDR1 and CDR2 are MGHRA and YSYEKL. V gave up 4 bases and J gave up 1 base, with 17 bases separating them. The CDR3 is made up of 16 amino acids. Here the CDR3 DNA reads TGCGCCAGCAGCCGTATCGGGAATTTTGGGTCCTACGAGCAGTACTTC. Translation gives CASSRIGNFGSYEQYF.

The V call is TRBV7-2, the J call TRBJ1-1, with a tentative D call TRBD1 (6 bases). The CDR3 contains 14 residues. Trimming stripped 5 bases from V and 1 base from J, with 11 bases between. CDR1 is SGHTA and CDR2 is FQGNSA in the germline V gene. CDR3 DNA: TGTGCCAGCAGCCCCCGACAGGAGAACACTGAAGCTTTCTTT. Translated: CASSPRQENTEAFF.

CDR3 region: CASSQESLLGDNTEAFF. Here the CDR3 DNA reads TGCGCCAGCAGCCAAGAATCGCTTTTAGGGGATAACACTGAAGCTTTCTTT. The chain recombines TRBV4-3 with TRBJ1-1; TRBD1 is a possible D gene (5 bases). V was clipped by 0 bases and J by 2 bases, with 16 bases between them. Germline-derived CDR1 and CDR2 are LGHNA and YSLEER. This CDR3 comprises 17 residues.

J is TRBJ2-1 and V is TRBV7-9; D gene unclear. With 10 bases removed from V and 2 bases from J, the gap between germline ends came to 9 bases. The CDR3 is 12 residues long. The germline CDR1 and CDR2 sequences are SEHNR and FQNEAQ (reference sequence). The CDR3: CANGDPYNEQFF. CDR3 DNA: TGTGCCAACGGAGACCCCTACAATGAGCAGTTCTTC.

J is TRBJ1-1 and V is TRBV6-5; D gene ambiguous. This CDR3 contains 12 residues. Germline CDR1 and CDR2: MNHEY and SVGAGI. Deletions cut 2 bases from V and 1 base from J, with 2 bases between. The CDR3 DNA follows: TGTGCCAGCAGTTACCGGAACACTGAAGCTTTCTTT. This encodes CASSYRNTEAFF.

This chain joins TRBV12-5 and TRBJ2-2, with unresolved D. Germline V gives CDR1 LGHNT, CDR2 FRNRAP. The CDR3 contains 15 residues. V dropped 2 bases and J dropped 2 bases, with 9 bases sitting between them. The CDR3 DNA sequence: TGTGCTAGTGGTTTGATTCTGGCCAACACCGGGGAGCTGTTTTTT. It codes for CASGLILANTGELFF.

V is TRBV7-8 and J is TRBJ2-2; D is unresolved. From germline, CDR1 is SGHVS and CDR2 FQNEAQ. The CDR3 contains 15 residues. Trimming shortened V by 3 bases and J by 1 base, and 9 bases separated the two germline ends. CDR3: CASSFRRRNTGELFF. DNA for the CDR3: TGTGCCAGCAGCTTTAGGAGAAGGAACACCGGGGAGCTGTTTTTT.

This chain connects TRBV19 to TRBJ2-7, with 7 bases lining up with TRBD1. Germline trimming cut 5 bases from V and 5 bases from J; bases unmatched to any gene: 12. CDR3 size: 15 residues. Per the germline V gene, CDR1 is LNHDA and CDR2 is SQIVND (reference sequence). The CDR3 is CASSPRQGQTDEQYF. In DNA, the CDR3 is TGTGCCAGTAGTCCAAGACAGGGTCAGACGGACGAGCAGTACTTC.

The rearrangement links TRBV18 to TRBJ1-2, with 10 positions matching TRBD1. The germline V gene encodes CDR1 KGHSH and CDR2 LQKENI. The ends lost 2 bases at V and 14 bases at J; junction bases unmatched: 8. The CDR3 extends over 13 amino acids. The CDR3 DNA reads TGTGCCAGCTCACCATCGACGCCGGGACAGGGGACCTTC. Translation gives CASSPSTPGQGTF.

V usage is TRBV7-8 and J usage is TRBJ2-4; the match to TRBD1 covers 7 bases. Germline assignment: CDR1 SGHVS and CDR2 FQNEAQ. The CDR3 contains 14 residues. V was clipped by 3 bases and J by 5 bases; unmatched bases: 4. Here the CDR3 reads CASSFDRDQNIQYF. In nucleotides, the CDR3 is TGTGCCAGCAGCTTCGACAGGGACCAAAACATTCAGTACTTC.

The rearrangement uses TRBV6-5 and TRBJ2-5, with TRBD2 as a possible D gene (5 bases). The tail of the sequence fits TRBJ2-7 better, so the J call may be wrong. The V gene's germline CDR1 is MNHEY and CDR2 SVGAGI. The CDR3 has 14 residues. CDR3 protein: CASSYSGVSYEQYF. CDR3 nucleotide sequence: TGTGCCAGCAGTTACTCGGGAGTTTCCTACGAGCAGTACTTC.

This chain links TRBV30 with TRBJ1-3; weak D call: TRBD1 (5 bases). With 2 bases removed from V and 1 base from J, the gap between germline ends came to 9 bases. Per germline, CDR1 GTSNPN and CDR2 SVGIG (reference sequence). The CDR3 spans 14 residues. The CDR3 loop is CAWSNKGSGNTIYF. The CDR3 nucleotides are TGTGCCTGGAGTAACAAGGGGTCTGGAAACACCATATATTTT.

DNA of the CDR3: TGTGCCAGTACAGAGCGGGAGGGCCTGAACACCGGGGAGCTGTTTTTT. This gives the protein CASTEREGLNTGELFF. The rearrangement links TRBV19 to TRBJ2-2; 10 nucleotides align to TRBD2. This CDR3 region has 16 residues. CDR1 and CDR2 from the germline V gene are LNHDA and SQIVND (reference sequence). Trimming at V came to 7 bases and at J to 1 base, leaving 6 bases not matched to a gene.

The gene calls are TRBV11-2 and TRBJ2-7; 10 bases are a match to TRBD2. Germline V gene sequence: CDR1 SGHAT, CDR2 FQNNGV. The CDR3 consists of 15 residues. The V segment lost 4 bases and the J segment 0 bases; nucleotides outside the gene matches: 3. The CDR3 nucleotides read TGTGCCAGCAGCTCCGGGACTAGCGTCTCCTACGAGCAGTACTTC. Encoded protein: CASSSGTSVSYEQYF.